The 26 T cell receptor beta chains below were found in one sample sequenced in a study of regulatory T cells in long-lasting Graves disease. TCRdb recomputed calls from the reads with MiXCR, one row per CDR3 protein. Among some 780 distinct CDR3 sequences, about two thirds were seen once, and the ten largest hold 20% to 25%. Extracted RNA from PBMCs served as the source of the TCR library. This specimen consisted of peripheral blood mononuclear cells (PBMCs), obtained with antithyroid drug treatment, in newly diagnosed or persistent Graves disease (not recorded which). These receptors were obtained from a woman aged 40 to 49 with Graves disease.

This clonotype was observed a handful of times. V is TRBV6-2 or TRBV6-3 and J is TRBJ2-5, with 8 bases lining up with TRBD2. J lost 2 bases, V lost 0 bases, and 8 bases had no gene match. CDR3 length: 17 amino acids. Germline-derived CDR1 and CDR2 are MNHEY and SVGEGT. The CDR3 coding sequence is TGTGCCAGCAGTTACTCGATCCGGGAGGGGAAACAAGAGACCCAGTACTTC. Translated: CASSYSIREGKQETQYF.

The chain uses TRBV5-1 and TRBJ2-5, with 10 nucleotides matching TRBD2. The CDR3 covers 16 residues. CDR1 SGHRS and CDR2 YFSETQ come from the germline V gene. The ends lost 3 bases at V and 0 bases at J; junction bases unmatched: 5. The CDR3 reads CASSWGLAPYQETQYF. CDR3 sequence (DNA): TGCGCCAGCAGCTGGGGACTAGCGCCTTACCAAGAGACCCAGTACTTC. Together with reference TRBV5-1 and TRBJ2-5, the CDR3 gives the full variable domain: KAGVTQTPRYLIKTRGQQVTLSCSPISGHRSVSWYQQTPGQGLQFLFEYFSETQRNKGNFPGRFSGRQFSNSRSEMNVSTLELGDSALYLCASSWGLAPYQETQYFGPGTRLLVL.

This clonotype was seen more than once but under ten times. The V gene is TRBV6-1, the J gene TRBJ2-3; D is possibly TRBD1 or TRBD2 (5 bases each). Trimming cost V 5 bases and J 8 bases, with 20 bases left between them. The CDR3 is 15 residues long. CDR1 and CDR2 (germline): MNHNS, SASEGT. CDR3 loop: CASSQPGRWGATQYF. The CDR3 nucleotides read TGTGCCAGCAGTCAACCGGGGCGGTGGGGTGCTACGCAGTATTTT.

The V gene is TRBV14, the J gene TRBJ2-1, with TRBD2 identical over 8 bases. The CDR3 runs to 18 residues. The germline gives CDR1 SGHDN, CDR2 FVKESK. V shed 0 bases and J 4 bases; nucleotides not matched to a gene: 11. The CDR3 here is CASSQDAPRVAGYNEQFF. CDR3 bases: TGTGCCAGCAGCCAAGATGCGCCTAGGGTAGCGGGGTACAATGAGCAGTTCTTC.

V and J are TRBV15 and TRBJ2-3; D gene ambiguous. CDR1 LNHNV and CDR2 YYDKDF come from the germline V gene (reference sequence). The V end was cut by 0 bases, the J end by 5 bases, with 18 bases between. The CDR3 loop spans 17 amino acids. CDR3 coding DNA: TGTGCCACCAGCAGAGATTTATCGGGCAGCGCGCGAGATACGCAGTATTTT. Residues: CATSRDLSGSARDTQYF. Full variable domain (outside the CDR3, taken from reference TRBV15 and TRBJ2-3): DAMVIQNPRYQVTQFGKPVTLSCSQTLNHNVMYWYQQKSSQAPKLLFHYYDKDFNNEADTPDNFQSRRPNTSFCFLDIRSPGLGDTAMYLCATSRDLSGSARDTQYFGPGTRLTVL.

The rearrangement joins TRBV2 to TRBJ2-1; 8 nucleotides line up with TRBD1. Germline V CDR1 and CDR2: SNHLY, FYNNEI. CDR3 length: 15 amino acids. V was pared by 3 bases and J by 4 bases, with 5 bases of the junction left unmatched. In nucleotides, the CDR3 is TGTGCCAGCAGTGACCCAGGGGGCGGGTACAATGAGCAGTTCTTC. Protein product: CASSDPGGGYNEQFF.

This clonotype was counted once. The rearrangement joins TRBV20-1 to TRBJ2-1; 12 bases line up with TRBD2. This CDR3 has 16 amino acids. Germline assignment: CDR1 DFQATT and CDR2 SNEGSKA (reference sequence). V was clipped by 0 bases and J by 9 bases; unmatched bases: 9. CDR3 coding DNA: TGCAGTGCTAGAGATCTCGGACTAGCGGGACCTGTTGAGCAGTTCTTC. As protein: CSARDLGLAGPVEQFF.

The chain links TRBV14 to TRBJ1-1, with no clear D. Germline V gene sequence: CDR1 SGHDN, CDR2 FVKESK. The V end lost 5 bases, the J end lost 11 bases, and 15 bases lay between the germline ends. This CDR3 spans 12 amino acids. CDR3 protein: CASSADRVEAFF. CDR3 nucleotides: TGTGCCAGCAGCGCGGACCGGGTAGAGGCTTTCTTT.

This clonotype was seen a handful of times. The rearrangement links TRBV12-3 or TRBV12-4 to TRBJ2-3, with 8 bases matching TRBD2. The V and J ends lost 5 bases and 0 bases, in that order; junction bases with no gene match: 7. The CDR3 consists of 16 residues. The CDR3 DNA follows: TGTGCCAGCAGTCTTGGGGCTAGCGGGAGCACAGATACGCAGTATTTT. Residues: CASSLGASGSTDTQYF.

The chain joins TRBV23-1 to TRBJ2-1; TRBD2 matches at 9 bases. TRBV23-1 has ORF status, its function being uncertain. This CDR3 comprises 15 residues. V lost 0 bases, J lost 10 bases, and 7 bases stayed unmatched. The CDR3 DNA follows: TGCGCCAGCAGTCAATCGACTAGCGGTGCCAGGGAGCAGTTCTTC. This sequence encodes CASSQSTSGAREQFF.

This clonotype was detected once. This CDR3 is CASSRQGVPGLAINEQFF. The CDR3 DNA reads as TGTGCCAGCAGCCGCCAGGGCGTCCCGGGACTAGCGATCAATGAGCAGTTCTTC. The chain uses TRBV6-5 and TRBJ2-1, with 10 bases identical to TRBD2. V lost 6 bases to trimming and J lost 6 bases; unmatched junction nucleotides: 17. CDR3 length equals 18 residues. CDR1 and CDR2 (germline): MNHEY, SVGAGI.

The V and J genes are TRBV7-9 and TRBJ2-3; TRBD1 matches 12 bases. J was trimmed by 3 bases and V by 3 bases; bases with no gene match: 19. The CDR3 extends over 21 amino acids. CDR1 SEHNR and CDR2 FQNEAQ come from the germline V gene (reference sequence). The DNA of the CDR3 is TGTGCCAGCAGCTTCCCCCGGGACAGGGGGCGCGATACTACTCCTACAGATACGCAGTATTTT. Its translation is CASSFPRDRGRDTTPTDTQYF. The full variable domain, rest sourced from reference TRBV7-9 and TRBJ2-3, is DTGVSQNPRHKITKRGQNVTFRCDPISEHNRLYWYRQTLGQGPEFLTYFQNEAQLEKSRLLSDRFSAERPKGSFSTLEIQRTEQGDSAMYLCASSFPRDRGRDTTPTDTQYFGPGTRLTVL.

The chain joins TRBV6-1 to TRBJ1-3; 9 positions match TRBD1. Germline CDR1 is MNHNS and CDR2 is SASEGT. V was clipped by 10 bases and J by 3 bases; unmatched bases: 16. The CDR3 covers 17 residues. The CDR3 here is CAISNPGQGKNGNTIYF. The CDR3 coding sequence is TGTGCCATCTCGAACCCTGGACAGGGGAAGAATGGAAACACCATATATTTT.

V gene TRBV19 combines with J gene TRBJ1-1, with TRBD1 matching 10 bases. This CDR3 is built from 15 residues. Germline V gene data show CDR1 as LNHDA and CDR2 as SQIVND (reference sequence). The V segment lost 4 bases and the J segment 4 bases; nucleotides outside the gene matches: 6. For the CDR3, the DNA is TGTGCCAGTAGTACCCGGGACAGGGGTGGCACTGAAGCTTTCTTT. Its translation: CASSTRDRGGTEAFF.

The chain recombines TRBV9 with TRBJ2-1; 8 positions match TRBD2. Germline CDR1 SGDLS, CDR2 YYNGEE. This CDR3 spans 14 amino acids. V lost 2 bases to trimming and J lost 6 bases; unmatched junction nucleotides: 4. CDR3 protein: CASSVTGTSNEQFF. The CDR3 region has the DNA TGTGCCAGCAGCGTTACCGGGACTAGCAATGAGCAGTTCTTC.

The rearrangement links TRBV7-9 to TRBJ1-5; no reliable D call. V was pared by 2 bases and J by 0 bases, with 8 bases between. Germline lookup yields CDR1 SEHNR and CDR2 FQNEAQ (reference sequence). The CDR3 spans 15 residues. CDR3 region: CASSLTGSSNQPQHF. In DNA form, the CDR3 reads TGTGCCAGCAGCTTAACGGGGAGTAGCAATCAGCCCCAGCATTTT. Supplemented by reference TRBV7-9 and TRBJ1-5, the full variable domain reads DTGVSQNPRHKITKRGQNVTFRCDPISEHNRLYWYRQTLGQGPEFLTYFQNEAQLEKSRLLSDRFSAERPKGSFSTLEIQRTEQGDSAMYLCASSLTGSSNQPQHFGDGTRLSIL.

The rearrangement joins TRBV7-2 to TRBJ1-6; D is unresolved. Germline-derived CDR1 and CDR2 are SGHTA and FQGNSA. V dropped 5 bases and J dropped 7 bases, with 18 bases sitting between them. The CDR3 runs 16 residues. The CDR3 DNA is TGTGCCAGCAGCCCTAGGGTCGGTGCCGTCAATTCACCCCTCCACTTT. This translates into CASSPRVGAVNSPLHF. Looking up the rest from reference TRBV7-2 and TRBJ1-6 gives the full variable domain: GAGVSQSPSNKVTEKGKDVELRCDPISGHTALYWYRQSLGQGLEFLIYFQGNSAPDKSGLPSDRFSAERTGGSVSTLTIQRTQQEDSAVYLCASSPRVGAVNSPLHFGNGTRLTVT.

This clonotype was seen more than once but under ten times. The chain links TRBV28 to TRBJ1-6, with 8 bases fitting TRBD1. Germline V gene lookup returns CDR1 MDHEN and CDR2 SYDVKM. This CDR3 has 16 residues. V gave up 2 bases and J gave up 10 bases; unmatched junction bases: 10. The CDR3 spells CASSLHARGLGSPLHF. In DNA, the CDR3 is TGTGCCAGCAGTTTACACGCCAGGGGGCTAGGATCACCCCTCCACTTT.

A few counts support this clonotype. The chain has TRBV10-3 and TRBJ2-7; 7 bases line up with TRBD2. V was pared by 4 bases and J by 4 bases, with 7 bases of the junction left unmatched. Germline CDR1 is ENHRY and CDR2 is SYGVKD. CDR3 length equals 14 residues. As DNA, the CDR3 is TGTGCCATCAGTGCGAGGGACTACCCTTACGAGCAGTACTTC. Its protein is CAISARDYPYEQYF.

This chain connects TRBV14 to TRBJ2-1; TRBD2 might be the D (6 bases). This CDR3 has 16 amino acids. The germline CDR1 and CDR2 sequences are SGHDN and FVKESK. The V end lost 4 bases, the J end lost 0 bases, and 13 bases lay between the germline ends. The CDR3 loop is CASSLISGPSYNEQFF. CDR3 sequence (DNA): TGTGCCAGCAGCCTTATTAGCGGTCCCTCCTACAATGAGCAGTTCTTC.

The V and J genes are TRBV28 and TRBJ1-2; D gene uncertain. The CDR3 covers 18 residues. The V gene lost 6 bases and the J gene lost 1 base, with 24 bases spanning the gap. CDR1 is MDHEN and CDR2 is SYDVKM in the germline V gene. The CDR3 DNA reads TGTGCCAGCAGCCCAGTGGTGGTGGCAACCCTTAATAACTATGGCTACACCTTC. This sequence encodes CASSPVVVATLNNYGYTF.

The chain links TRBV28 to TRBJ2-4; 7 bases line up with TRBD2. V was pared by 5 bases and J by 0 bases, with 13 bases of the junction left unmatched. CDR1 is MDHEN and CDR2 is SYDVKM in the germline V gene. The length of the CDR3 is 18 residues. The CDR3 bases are TGTGCCAGCAGTCCTTGGACTAGTCGGCGTAAAGCCAAAAACATTCAGTACTTC. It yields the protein CASSPWTSRRKAKNIQYF.

CDR3 region: CASSLGSGLDDTF. CDR3 coding DNA: TGTGCCAGCAGTTTGGGTTCAGGACTGGACGACACCTTC. The chain joins TRBV28 to TRBJ1-2; no definite D call. The CDR3 is 13 amino acids. V was trimmed by 3 bases and J by 12 bases, leaving 17 bases between them. The germline V gene encodes CDR1 MDHEN and CDR2 SYDVKM.

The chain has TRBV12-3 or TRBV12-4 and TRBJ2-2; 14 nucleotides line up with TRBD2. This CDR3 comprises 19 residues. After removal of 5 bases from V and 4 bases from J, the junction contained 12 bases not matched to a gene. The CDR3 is CASSLPGLAGVRVTGELFF. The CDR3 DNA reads TGTGCCAGCAGTCTCCCGGGACTAGCGGGAGTACGGGTCACCGGGGAGCTGTTTTTT.

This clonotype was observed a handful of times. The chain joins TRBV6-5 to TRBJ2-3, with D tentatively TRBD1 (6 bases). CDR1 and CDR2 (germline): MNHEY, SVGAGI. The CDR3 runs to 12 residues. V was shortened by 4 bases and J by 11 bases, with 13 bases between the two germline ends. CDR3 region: CASSSTGGGQYF. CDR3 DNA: TGTGCCAGCAGTTCGACAGGTGGTGGGCAGTATTTT.

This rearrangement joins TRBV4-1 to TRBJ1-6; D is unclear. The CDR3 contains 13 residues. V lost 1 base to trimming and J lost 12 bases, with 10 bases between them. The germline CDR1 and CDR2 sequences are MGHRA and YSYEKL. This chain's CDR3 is CASSQVRLGPLHF. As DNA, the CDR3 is TGCGCCAGCAGCCAAGTTCGACTTGGACCCCTCCACTTT.